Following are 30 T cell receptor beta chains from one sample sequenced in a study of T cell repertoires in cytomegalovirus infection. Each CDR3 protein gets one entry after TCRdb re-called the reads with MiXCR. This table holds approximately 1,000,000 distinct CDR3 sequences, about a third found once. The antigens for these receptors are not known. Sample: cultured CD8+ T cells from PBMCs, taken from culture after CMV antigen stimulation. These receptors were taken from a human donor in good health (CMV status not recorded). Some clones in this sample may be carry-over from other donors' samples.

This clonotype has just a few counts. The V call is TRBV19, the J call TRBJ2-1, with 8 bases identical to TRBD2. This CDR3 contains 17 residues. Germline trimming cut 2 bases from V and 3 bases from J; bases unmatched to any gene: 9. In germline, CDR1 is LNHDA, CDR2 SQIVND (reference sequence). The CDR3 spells CASSILRGANIYNEQFF. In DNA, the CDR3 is TGTGCCAGTAGTATACTGCGGGGGGCGAATATCTACAATGAGCAGTTCTTC.

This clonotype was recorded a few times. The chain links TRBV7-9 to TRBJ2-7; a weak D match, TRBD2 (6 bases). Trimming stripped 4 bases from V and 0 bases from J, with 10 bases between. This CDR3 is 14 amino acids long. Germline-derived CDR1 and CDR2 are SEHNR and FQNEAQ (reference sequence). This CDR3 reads CASSWRDFSYEQYF. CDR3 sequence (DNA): TGTGCCAGCAGCTGGCGGGACTTCTCCTACGAGCAGTACTTC.

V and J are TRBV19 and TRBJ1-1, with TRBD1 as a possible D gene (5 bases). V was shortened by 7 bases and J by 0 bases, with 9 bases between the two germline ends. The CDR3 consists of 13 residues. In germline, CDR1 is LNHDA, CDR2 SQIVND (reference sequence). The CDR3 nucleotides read TGTGCCAGTATGGCGGGGGTGAACACTGAAGCTTTCTTT. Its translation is CASMAGVNTEAFF.

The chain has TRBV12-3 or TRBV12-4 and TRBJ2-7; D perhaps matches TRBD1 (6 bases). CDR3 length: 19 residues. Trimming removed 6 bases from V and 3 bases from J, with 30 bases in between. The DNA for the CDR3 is TGTGCCAGCAGCTTAACTCCTGGACAGCTCTCCCCAGAAATCTACGAGCAGTACTTC. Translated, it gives CASSLTPGQLSPEIYEQYF.

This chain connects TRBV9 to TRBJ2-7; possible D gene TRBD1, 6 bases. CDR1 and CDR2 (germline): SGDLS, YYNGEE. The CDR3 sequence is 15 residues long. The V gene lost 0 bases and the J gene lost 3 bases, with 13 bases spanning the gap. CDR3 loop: CASSVAAGELYEQYF. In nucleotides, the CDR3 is TGTGCCAGCAGCGTAGCGGCAGGGGAGCTCTACGAGCAGTACTTC. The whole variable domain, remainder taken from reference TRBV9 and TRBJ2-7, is DSGVTQTPKHLITATGQRVTLRCSPRSGDLSVYWYQQSLDQGLQFLIQYYNGEERAKGNILERFSAQQFPDLHSELNLSSLELGDSALYFCASSVAAGELYEQYFGPGTRLTVT.

CDR3 amino acids: CASGPGADNTEAFF. In DNA, the CDR3 is TGTGCCAGCGGACCCGGTGCTGACAACACTGAAGCTTTCTTT. J is TRBJ1-1 and V is TRBV5-5; no reliable D call. V was trimmed by 7 bases and J by 2 bases, leaving 15 bases between them. CDR1 SGHKS and CDR2 YYEKEE come from the germline V gene (reference sequence). The CDR3 consists of 14 residues.

CDR3 region: CAISEAASSADTQYF. CDR3 bases: TGTGCCATCAGTGAGGCGGCTAGTTCTGCAGATACGCAGTATTTT. The V gene is TRBV10-3, the J gene TRBJ2-3; D remains unclear. V was shortened by 2 bases and J by 4 bases, with 13 bases between the two germline ends. The CDR3 has 15 residues. Germline lookup yields CDR1 ENHRY and CDR2 SYGVKD.

The CDR3 reads CATSRTSGYEQFF. CDR3 nucleotide sequence: TGTGCCACCAGCAGGACTAGCGGGTATGAGCAGTTCTTC. The V gene is TRBV15, the J gene TRBJ2-1; 10 bases fit TRBD2. This CDR3 contains 13 residues. J was trimmed by 8 bases and V by 3 bases; bases with no gene match: 1. CDR1 is LNHNV and CDR2 is YYDKDF in the germline V gene (reference sequence).

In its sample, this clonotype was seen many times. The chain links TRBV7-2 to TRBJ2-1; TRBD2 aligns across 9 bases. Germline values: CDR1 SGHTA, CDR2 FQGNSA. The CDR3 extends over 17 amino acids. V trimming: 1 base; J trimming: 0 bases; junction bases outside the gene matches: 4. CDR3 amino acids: CASSLESSGDSYNEQFF. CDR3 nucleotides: TGTGCCAGCAGCTTAGAATCTAGCGGGGACTCCTACAATGAGCAGTTCTTC.

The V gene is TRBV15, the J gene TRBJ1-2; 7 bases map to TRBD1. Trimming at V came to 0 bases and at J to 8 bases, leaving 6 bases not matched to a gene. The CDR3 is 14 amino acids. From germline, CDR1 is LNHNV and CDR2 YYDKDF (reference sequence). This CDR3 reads CATSRDNRGGGYTF. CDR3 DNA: TGTGCCACCAGCAGAGATAACAGGGGCGGAGGCTACACCTTC.

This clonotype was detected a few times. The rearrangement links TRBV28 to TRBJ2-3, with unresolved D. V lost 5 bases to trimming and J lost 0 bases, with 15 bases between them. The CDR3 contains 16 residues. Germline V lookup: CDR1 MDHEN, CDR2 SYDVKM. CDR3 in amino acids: CASSEAAEPSTDTQYF. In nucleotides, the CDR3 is TGTGCCAGCAGTGAGGCTGCGGAGCCTAGCACAGATACGCAGTATTTT.

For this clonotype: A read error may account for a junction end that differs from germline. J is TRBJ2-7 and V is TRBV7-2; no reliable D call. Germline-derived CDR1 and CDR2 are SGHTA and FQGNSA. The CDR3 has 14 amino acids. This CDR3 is CAGSPGRVINEQYF. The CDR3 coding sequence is TGTGCCGGCAGCCCTGGAAGGGTCATTAACGAGCAGTACTTC. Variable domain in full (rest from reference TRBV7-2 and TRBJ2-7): GAGVSQSPSNKVTEKGKDVELRCDPISGHTALYWYRQSLGQGLEFLIYFQGNSAPDKSGLPSDRFSAERTGGSVSTLTIQRTQQEDSAVYLCAGSPGRVINEQYFGPGTRLTVT.

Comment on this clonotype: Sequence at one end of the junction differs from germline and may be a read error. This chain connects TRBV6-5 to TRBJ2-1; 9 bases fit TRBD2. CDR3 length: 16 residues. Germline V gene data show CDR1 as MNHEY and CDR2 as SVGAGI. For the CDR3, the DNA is TGTGCCAGCTGTTACTCGAGCGGGGGGTGGATAAATGAGCAGTTCTTC. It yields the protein CASCYSSGGWINEQFF.

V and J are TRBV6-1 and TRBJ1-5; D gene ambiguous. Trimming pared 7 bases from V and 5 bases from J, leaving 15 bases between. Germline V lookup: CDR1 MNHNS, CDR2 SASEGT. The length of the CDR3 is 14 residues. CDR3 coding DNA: TGTGCCAGCATCGATAATCTGGGTCATCAGCCCCAGCATTTT. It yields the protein CASIDNLGHQPQHF.

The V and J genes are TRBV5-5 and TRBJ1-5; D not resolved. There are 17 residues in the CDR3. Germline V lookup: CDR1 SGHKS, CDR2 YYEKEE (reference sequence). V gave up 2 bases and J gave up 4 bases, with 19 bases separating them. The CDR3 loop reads CASSLGSKGTRNQPQHF. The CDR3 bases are TGTGCCAGCAGCTTAGGGTCGAAGGGAACGAGAAATCAGCCCCAGCATTTT.

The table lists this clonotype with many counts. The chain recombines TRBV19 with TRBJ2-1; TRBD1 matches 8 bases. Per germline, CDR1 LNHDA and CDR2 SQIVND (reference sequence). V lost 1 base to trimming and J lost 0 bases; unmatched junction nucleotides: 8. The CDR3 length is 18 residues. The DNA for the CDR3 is TGTGCCAGTAGTATAGGTCCGGGACAGGATTTCTCCTACAATGAGCAGTTCTTC. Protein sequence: CASSIGPGQDFSYNEQFF.

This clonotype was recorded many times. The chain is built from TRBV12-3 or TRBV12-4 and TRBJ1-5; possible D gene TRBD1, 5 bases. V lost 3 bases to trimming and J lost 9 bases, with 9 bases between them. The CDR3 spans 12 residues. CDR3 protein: CASSLRTLPQHF. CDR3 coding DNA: TGTGCCAGCAGTTTGAGGACATTGCCCCAGCATTTT.

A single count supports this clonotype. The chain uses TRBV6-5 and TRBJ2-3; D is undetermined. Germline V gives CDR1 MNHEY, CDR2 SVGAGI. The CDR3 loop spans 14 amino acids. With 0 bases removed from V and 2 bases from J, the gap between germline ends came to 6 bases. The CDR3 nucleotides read TGTGCCAGCAGTTACTCCCCTGCCACAGATACGCAGTATTTT. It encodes CASSYSPATDTQYF.

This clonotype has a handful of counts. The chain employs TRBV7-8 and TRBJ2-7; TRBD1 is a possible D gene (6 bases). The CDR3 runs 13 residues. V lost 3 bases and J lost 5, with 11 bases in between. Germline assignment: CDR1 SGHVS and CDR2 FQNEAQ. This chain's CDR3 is CASSLQGQDEQYV. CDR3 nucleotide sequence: TGTGCCAGCAGCTTGCAGGGGCAGGACGAGCAGTACGTC.

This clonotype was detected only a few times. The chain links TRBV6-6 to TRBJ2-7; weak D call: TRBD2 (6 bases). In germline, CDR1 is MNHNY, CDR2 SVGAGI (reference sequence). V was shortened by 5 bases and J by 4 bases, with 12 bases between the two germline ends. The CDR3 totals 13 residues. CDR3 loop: CASSPRLVYEQYV. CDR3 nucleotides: TGTGCCAGCAGTCCGAGACTAGTATACGAGCAGTACGTC.

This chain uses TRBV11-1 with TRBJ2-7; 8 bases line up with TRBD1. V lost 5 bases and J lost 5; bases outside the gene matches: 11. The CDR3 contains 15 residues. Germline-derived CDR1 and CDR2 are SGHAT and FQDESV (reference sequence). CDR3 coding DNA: TGTGCCAGCAGCCACCGCAGGGGGCGCCTAGACGAGCAGTACTTC. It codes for CASSHRRGRLDEQYF.

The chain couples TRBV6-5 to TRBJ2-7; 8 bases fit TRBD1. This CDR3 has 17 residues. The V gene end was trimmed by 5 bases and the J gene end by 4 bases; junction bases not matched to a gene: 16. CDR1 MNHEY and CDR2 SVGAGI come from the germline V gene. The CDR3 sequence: CASSQNPDREAFYEQYF. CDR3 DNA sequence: TGTGCCAGCAGTCAGAACCCGGACAGGGAGGCTTTTTACGAGCAGTACTTC.

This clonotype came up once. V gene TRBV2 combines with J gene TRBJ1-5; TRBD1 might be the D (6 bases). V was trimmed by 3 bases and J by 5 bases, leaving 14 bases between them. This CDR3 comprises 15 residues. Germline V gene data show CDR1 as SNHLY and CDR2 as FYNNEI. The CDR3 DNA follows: TGTGCCAGCAGTGAGAGGACAGCGTTAGATCAGCCCCAGCATTTT. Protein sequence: CASSERTALDQPQHF.

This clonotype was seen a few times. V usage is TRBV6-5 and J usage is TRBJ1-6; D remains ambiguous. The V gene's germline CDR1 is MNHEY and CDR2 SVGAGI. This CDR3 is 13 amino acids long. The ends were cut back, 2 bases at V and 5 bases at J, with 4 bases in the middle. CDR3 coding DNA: TGTGCCAGCAGTTACGGAGATAATTCACCCCTCCACTTT. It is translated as CASSYGDNSPLHF.

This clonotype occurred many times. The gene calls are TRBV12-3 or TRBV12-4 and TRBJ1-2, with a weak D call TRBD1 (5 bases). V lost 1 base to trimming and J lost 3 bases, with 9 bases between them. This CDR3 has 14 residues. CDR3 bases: TGTGCCAGCAGTTTAGGAGGGGCCGACTATGGCTACACCTTC. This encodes CASSLGGADYGYTF.

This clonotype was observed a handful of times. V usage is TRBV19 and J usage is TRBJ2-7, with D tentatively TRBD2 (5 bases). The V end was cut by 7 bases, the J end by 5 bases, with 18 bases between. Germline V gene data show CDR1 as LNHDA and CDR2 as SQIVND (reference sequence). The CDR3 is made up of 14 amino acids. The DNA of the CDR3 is TGTGCCAGTAACGGGGAGACTCCCGTAAACGAGCAGTACGTC. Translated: CASNGETPVNEQYV.

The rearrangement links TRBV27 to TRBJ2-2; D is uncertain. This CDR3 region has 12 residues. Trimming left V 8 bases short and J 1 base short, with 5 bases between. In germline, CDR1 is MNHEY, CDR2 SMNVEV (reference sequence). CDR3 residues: CASYRNTGELFF. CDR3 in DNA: TGTGCCAGCTATCGGAACACCGGGGAGCTGTTTTTT.

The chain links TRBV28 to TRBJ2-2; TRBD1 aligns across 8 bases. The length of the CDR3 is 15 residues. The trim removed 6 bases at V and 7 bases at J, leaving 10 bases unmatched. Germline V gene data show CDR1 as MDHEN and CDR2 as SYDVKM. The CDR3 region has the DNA TGTGCCAGCAGGTCAGGGGGCGACGGTGGCGGGGAGCTGTTTTTT. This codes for CASRSGGDGGGELFF.

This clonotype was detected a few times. The CDR3 nucleotides read TGCAGTGCCAGGGTGGCGGGGGCCATTACTATGGATACGCAGTATTTT. It yields the protein CSARVAGAITMDTQYF. The V gene is TRBV20-1, the J gene TRBJ2-3, with D maybe TRBD2 (7 bases). V shed 6 bases and J shed 6 bases, with 25 bases lying between them. Germline values: CDR1 DFQATT, CDR2 SNEGSKA (reference sequence). The length of the CDR3 is 16 residues.

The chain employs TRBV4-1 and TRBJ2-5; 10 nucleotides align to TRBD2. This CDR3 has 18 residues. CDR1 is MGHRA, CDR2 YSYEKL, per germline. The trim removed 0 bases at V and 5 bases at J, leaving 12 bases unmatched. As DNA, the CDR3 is TGCGCCAGCAGCCAAGATTCCACTAGCGGGGATAATTTTGAGACCCAGTACTTC. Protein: CASSQDSTSGDNFETQYF.